This T cell receptor (beta chain) derives from a study of Graves' ophthalmopathy and Graves' hyperthyroidism. Study findings and constraints: The majority of expanded thyroid clonotypes above 0.001 frequency also occurred in blood.

Looked up from germline, CDR1 is GTSNPN and CDR2 is SVGIG (reference sequence). The CDR3 is 11 amino acids. The V end was cut by 1 base, the J end by 5 bases, with 3 bases between. The table lists this clonotype with many counts. Its antigen is still unknown. RNA transcripts yielded amplified TCR beta CDR3 regions. HTBI-primed RT-PCR formed the first round, and a multiplex PCR formed the second. A single record per CDR3 protein comes from TCRdb applying MiXCR to the multiplex PCR reads. The sample contains roughly 500,000 distinct CDR3 sequences, around 15% of which appear only once. This TCR came from a woman aged 25-40 years with Graves' ophthalmopathy. The chain uses TRBV30 and TRBJ1-5; D is ambiguous. Sequenced material: blood. CDR3: CAWSADQPQHF. For the CDR3, the DNA is TGTGCCTGGAGTGCTGATCAGCCCCAGCATTTT.